This TCR beta chain was documented in a study of identical twins. Findings and limits, study-wide: Carriage of fewer insertions was seen in abundant cord blood beta clonotypes, whereas memory repertoires showed none. Invariant populations such as MAIT and iNKT cells could partly muddle zero-insertion analyses.

TCRdb analysed the 5' RACE reads with MiXCR anew, one entry per CDR3 protein. Here the sample spans about 570,000 distinct CDR3 sequences, 9.5% to 10% being singletons. Healthy Caucasians made up all donors. The CDR3 has 15 residues. For this clonotype: What it binds is unknown.

In addition, the sample was reused for a study of yellow fever vaccine responses in identical twins.

Sequenced input: PBMCs. This rearrangement joins TRBV21-1 to TRBJ2-1; no DNA check was done on the table's D call, TRBD1. TRBV21-1 constitutes a pseudogene. The sequence came from a woman aged 18-29 years in good health. The CDR3 bases are TGTGCCAGCAGCAAACGGGGGCTAGCCTACAATGAGCAGTTCTTC. It translates to CASSKRGLAYNEQFF.